Shown below are 15 T cell receptor beta chains from a single sample sequenced in a study of blood T cell repertoires in COVID-19. Sequencing was performed with immunoSEQ multiplex PCR; in TCRdb, only in-frame clones are kept and a portion is missing. The sample carries approximately 130,000 clones, about four fifths recorded once. Sequenced sample: peripheral blood. Source of these receptors: a human donor in a cohort sampled during active COVID-19.

The chain carries TRBV5-1 and TRBJ2-2; 8 nucleotides agree with TRBD2. The V and J ends lost 5 bases and 1 base, in that order; junction bases with no gene match: 4. This CDR3 has 15 residues. Per germline, CDR1 SGHRS and CDR2 YFSETQ. CDR3 nucleotides: TGCGCCAGCAGACCGGGAGGGGGGAACACCGGGGAGCTGTTTTTT. Amino acid sequence: CASRPGGGNTGELFF.

The genes are TRBV14 and TRBJ2-1, with 8 bases fitting TRBD2. The CDR3 is 15 residues long. V shed 4 bases and J 7 bases; nucleotides not matched to a gene: 9. Germline V gives CDR1 SGHDN, CDR2 FVKESK. The CDR3 region is CASSLSGGTWNEQFF. In DNA, the CDR3 is TGTGCCAGCAGCCTCTCGGGGGGGACTTGGAATGAGCAGTTCTTC. Full variable domain (outside the CDR3, taken from reference TRBV14 and TRBJ2-1): EAGVTQFPSHSVIEKGQTVTLRCDPISGHDNLYWYRRVMGKEIKFLLHFVKESKQDESGMPNNRFLAERTGGTYSTLKVQPAELEDSGVYFCASSLSGGTWNEQFFGPGTRLTVL.

The rearrangement links TRBV3-1 (or the pseudogene TRBV3-2) to TRBJ1-4, with TRBD1 matching 7 bases. The trim removed 4 bases at V and 0 bases at J, leaving 2 bases unmatched. Germline loops: CDR1 LGHDT, CDR2 YNNKEL (reference sequence). This CDR3 is 15 amino acids long. For the CDR3, the DNA is TGTGCCAGCAGCCCTCAGGGGGCAACTAATGAAAAACTGTTTTTT. It is translated as CASSPQGATNEKLFF.

The V call is TRBV4-2, the J call TRBJ1-3, with D unclear. Trimming pared 0 bases from V and 9 bases from J, leaving 6 bases between. CDR1 is LGHNA, CDR2 YNFKEQ, per germline. This CDR3 comprises 12 residues. Written as DNA, the CDR3 is TGTGCCAGCAGCCAAGACAGAAGCACCATATATTTT. Amino acids: CASSQDRSTIYF.

The V gene is TRBV6-1, the J gene TRBJ2-1; TRBD1 agrees at 11 bases. The trim removed 3 bases at V and 9 bases at J, leaving 10 bases unmatched. This CDR3 is built from 16 residues. Germline CDR1 and CDR2: MNHNS and SASEGT. In DNA, the CDR3 is TGTGCCAGCAGTGACCTCGGGGACAGGGGGGTAGGTGAGCAGTTCTTC. As protein: CASSDLGDRGVGEQFF.

This clone is a singleton in its sample. In DNA, the CDR3 is TGCGCCAGCAGCGCGACTAGCGGGGGAATCAATGAGCAGTTCTTC. Protein product: CASSATSGGINEQFF. The chain links TRBV5-1 to TRBJ2-1; 12 nucleotides agree with TRBD2. This CDR3 spans 15 amino acids. CDR1 SGHRS and CDR2 YFSETQ come from the germline V gene. After removal of 4 bases from V and 6 bases from J, the junction contained 5 bases not matched to a gene.

J is TRBJ1-6 and V is TRBV19; 7 nucleotides align to TRBD1. Germline CDR1 is LNHDA and CDR2 is SQIVND (reference sequence). V was pared by 1 base and J by 10 bases, with 4 bases of the junction left unmatched. This CDR3 spans 14 amino acids. CDR3 sequence reads: CASSIAGTESPLHF. The CDR3 DNA reads as TGTGCCAGTAGTATAGCGGGGACAGAATCACCCCTCCACTTT.

V gene TRBV18 combines with J gene TRBJ2-7; D is undetermined. V dropped 3 bases and J dropped 6 bases, with 9 bases sitting between them. Germline CDR1 is KGHSH and CDR2 is LQKENI. The CDR3 length is 12 residues. The CDR3 nucleotides read TGTGCCAGCTCACCGGCAGTTGGCGAGCAGTACTTC. The encoded protein is CASSPAVGEQYF. Supplemented by reference TRBV18 and TRBJ2-7, the full variable domain reads NAGVMQNPRHLVRRRGQEARLRCSPMKGHSHVYWYRQLPEEGLKFMVYLQKENIIDESGMPKERFSAEFPKEGPSILRIQQVVRGDSAAYFCASSPAVGEQYFGPGTRLTVT.

V and J are TRBV6-5 and TRBJ2-3, with 10 bases identical to TRBD1. Per germline, CDR1 MNHEY and CDR2 SVGAGI. The CDR3 is made up of 14 amino acids. The ends lost 5 bases at V and 5 bases at J; junction bases unmatched: 4. CDR3 in amino acids: CASSRQGAGDTQYF. CDR3 bases: TGTGCCAGCAGTAGACAGGGGGCGGGAGATACGCAGTATTTT.

This chain links TRBV20-1 with TRBJ2-1; D unresolved. V was shortened by 3 bases and J by 2 bases, with 11 bases between the two germline ends. The V gene's germline CDR1 is DFQATT and CDR2 SNEGSKA (reference sequence). CDR3 length: 14 residues. CDR3 DNA sequence: TGCAGTGCTAGTAGTGGCAGAACCTACAATGAGCAGTTCTTC. Residues: CSASSGRTYNEQFF.

The chain uses TRBV7-8 and TRBJ1-4; 9 bases are shared with TRBD1. The germline V gene encodes CDR1 SGHVS and CDR2 FQNEAQ. The CDR3 loop spans 16 amino acids. The junction had 7 bases not matched to a gene; V was cut back by 1 base and J by 7 bases. The chain's CDR3 is CASSLVGQGLREKLFF. DNA of the CDR3: TGTGCCAGCAGCTTAGTCGGACAGGGGCTCCGTGAAAAACTGTTTTTT. Drawing the rest from reference TRBV7-8 and TRBJ1-4, the complete variable domain is GAGVSQSPRYKVAKRGQDVALRCDPISGHVSLFWYQQALGQGPEFLTYFQNEAQLDKSGLPSDRFFAERPEGSVSTLKIQRTQQEDSAVYLCASSLVGQGLREKLFFGSGTQLSVL.

This chain links TRBV18 with TRBJ2-7; 11 nucleotides agree with TRBD1. After removal of 3 bases from V and 2 bases from J, the junction contained 3 bases not matched to a gene. Looked up from germline, CDR1 is KGHSH and CDR2 is LQKENI. CDR3 length equals 15 residues. DNA for the CDR3: TGTGCCAGCTCACCTACGGGACAGGGGGCCTACGAGCAGTACTTC. Amino acid sequence: CASSPTGQGAYEQYF.

This clone came up a few times. The rearrangement uses TRBV7-9 and TRBJ1-5; maybe TRBD1 (5 bases). The germline V and J ends were trimmed by 5 bases and 0 bases, with 11 bases remaining between them. Per germline, CDR1 SEHNR and CDR2 FQNEAQ (reference sequence). The CDR3 extends over 15 amino acids. The CDR3 DNA reads TGTGCCAGCAGCCTCTCCGACAGTAGCAATCAGCCCCAGCATTTT. Translation: CASSLSDSSNQPQHF.

The chain recombines TRBV30 with TRBJ1-6; D is unclear. V was shortened by 7 bases and J by 10 bases, with 17 bases between the two germline ends. There are 13 residues in the CDR3. CDR1 is GTSNPN, CDR2 SVGIG, per germline (reference sequence). CDR3 bases: TGTGCCTCAGAAGGAGGGTTAGGGTCACCCCTCCACTTT. Protein product: CASEGGLGSPLHF.

This clone was counted between two and nine times. The CDR3 protein is CASSRRGLAGLDTQYF. DNA for the CDR3: TGTGCCAGCAGCCGCCGGGGACTAGCGGGGTTAGATACGCAGTATTTT. The rearrangement uses TRBV7-9 and TRBJ2-3; 13 positions match TRBD2. CDR3 length: 16 amino acids. Germline trimming cut 5 bases from V and 5 bases from J; bases unmatched to any gene: 7. CDR1 and CDR2 from the germline V gene are SEHNR and FQNEAQ (reference sequence).